These 22 T cell receptor beta chains were sequenced from one sample in a study of T cell responses to AZD1222 COVID-19 vaccine. Clones were read by immunoSEQ multiplex PCR, and TCRdb kept only the in-frame ones, dropping some. The sample yields about 220,000 clones, 93% seen once. The sample in question was peripheral blood, obtained on day 0 of MenACWY control vaccination. These TCRs come from an adult in good health.

The J gene is TRBJ1-6, the V gene TRBV7-2, with D possibly matching TRBD1 (5 bases). CDR3 length: 16 residues. Germline CDR1 is SGHTA and CDR2 is FQGNSA. V lost 4 bases to trimming and J lost 0 bases, with 10 bases between them. CDR3 DNA sequence: TGTGCCAGCAGCTCCCGACAGAGCTCCTATAATTCACCCCTCCACTTT. Its translation: CASSSRQSSYNSPLHF. Based on the CDR3 plus reference TRBV7-2 and TRBJ1-6, the full variable domain is GAGVSQSPSNKVTEKGKDVELRCDPISGHTALYWYRQSLGQGLEFLIYFQGNSAPDKSGLPSDRFSAERTGGSVSTLTIQRTQQEDSAVYLCASSSRQSSYNSPLHFGNGTRLTVT.

The V call is TRBV24-1, the J call TRBJ2-7; D unresolved. V was trimmed by 3 bases and J by 5 bases, leaving 4 bases between them. Per germline, CDR1 KGHDR and CDR2 SFDVKD. This CDR3 has 11 amino acids. CDR3 sequence (DNA): TGTGCCACCAGTGATAGGGACGAGCAGTACTTC. As protein: CATSDRDEQYF.

The chain uses TRBV6-5 and TRBJ2-3, with no clear D. The germline gives CDR1 MNHEY, CDR2 SVGAGI. The CDR3 is 14 residues long. Trimming left V 7 bases short and J 3 bases short, with 14 bases between. The CDR3 protein is CASTNLGKTDTQYF. The CDR3 DNA is TGTGCCAGCACCAATCTAGGGAAAACAGATACGCAGTATTTT.

This chain links TRBV12-3 or TRBV12-4 with TRBJ2-5; TRBD1 might be the D (5 bases). This CDR3 is built from 13 residues. Trimming took 1 base from V and 4 from J, leaving 7 bases between them. CDR3 sequence: CASSLGGLETQYF. As DNA, the CDR3 is TGTGCCAGCAGTTTAGGGGGCCTAGAGACCCAGTACTTC.

The gene calls are TRBV11-2 and TRBJ1-2, with D perhaps matching TRBD1 (6 bases). The V end lost 0 bases, the J end lost 6 bases, and 11 bases lay between the germline ends. This CDR3 has 14 amino acids. Germline V gene data show CDR1 as SGHAT and CDR2 as FQNNGV. CDR3 in amino acids: CASSLDGGLDGYTF. CDR3 coding DNA: TGTGCCAGCAGCTTAGATGGGGGGCTAGATGGCTACACCTTC. The complete variable domain, with remaining parts taken from reference TRBV11-2 and TRBJ1-2, reads EAGVAQSPRYKIIEKRQSVAFWCNPISGHATLYWYQQILGQGPKLLIQFQNNGVVDDSQLPKDRFSAERLKGVDSTLKIQPAKLEDSAVYLCASSLDGGLDGYTFGSGTRLTVV.

As to this clone: Other DNA sequences in this sample translate to the same CDR3. This chain uses TRBV9 with TRBJ2-3; no definite D call. This CDR3 comprises 11 residues. The V and J ends lost 0 bases and 5 bases respectively, with 1 base between them. Germline values: CDR1 SGDLS, CDR2 YYNGEE. As DNA, the CDR3 is TGTGCCAGCAGCGTAGGAGATACGCAGTATTTT. Translation gives CASSVGDTQYF.

The chain couples TRBV9 to TRBJ1-1; D is perhaps TRBD1 (6 bases). Trimming shortened V by 3 bases and J by 11 bases, and 20 bases separated the two germline ends. This CDR3 is built from 14 residues. Germline lookup yields CDR1 SGDLS and CDR2 YYNGEE. In DNA form, the CDR3 reads TGTGCCAGCAGCGCTACCGGGACAACTTTGGGCGCTTTCTTT. Protein: CASSATGTTLGAFF.

CDR3 in DNA: TGTGCCAGCAGCTTGCAGGGCCGGATGAACACTGAAGCTTTCTTT. This translates into CASSLQGRMNTEAFF. V and J are TRBV7-2 and TRBJ1-1; possibly TRBD1 for D (5 bases). V was cut by 3 bases and J by 0 bases, with 11 bases left in between. The CDR3 runs to 15 residues. Germline V gene lookup returns CDR1 SGHTA and CDR2 FQGNSA.

The chain carries TRBV6-5 and TRBJ2-1, with TRBD1 matching over 7 bases. The germline V gene encodes CDR1 MNHEY and CDR2 SVGAGI. Germline trimming cut 5 bases from V and 7 bases from J; bases unmatched to any gene: 11. The CDR3 covers 15 residues. The CDR3 spells CASSPDRVIGNEQFF. CDR3 DNA sequence: TGTGCCAGCAGTCCCGACAGGGTAATAGGGAATGAGCAGTTCTTC.

The chain has TRBV4-1 and TRBJ1-1; TRBD1 aligns across 7 bases. Trimming took 3 bases from V and 5 from J; bases not matched to a gene: 18. The CDR3 is made up of 18 amino acids. Germline CDR1 reads MGHRA; CDR2 reads YSYEKL. The CDR3 loop is CASSHRGGERQGWTEAFF. In nucleotides, the CDR3 is TGCGCCAGCAGCCATCGGGGGGGGGAAAGACAGGGCTGGACTGAAGCTTTCTTT.

DNA for the CDR3: TGTGCCAGCAGCTTTTCTAGTGGGGCCGGGGAGCTGTTTTTT. Translated, it gives CASSFSSGAGELFF. The V gene is TRBV5-5, the J gene TRBJ2-2, with D hard to call. V was cut by 2 bases and J by 6 bases, with 11 bases left in between. This CDR3 has 14 residues. CDR1 and CDR2 (germline): SGHKS, YYEKEE (reference sequence).

The chain carries TRBV5-4 and TRBJ1-4; TRBD1 aligns across 8 bases. Germline assignment: CDR1 SGHNT and CDR2 YYREEE (reference sequence). The CDR3 has 15 amino acids. The junction had 3 bases not matched to a gene; V was cut back by 0 bases and J by 5 bases. In DNA, the CDR3 is TGTGCCAGCAGCTTGGGTGCAGGGGGCAATGAAAAACTGTTTTTT. Its protein product is CASSLGAGGNEKLFF.

This clone was detected only a few times. This chain links TRBV6-1 with TRBJ2-7; D is uncertain. Trimming took 0 bases from V and 6 from J, leaving 9 bases between them. Germline V gene data show CDR1 as MNHNS and CDR2 as SASEGT. This CDR3 region has 13 residues. The CDR3 is CASSEAPGFEQYF. CDR3 sequence (DNA): TGTGCCAGCAGTGAAGCGCCTGGTTTCGAGCAGTACTTC.

The chain joins TRBV15 to TRBJ2-7; a possible D gene is TRBD2 (6 bases). CDR1 is LNHNV, CDR2 YYDKDF, per germline (reference sequence). V was pared by 0 bases and J by 2 bases, with 17 bases between. The CDR3 is 17 amino acids. The CDR3 nucleotides read TGTGCCACCAGCAGAGATGAACGAGAAACGGGGGCCTACGAGCAGTACTTC. Translating gives CATSRDERETGAYEQYF.

This chain links TRBV6-6 with TRBJ1-2; D is undetermined. In germline, CDR1 is MNHNY, CDR2 SVGAGI (reference sequence). With 8 bases removed from V and 4 bases from J, the gap between germline ends came to 17 bases. The length of the CDR3 is 14 residues. This chain's CDR3 is CASRSEGRSYGYTF. In nucleotides, the CDR3 is TGTGCCAGCCGCTCGGAGGGTCGGAGCTATGGCTACACCTTC.

The genes are TRBV7-9 and TRBJ2-7; D is possibly TRBD2 (6 bases). CDR1 is SEHNR, CDR2 FQNEAQ, per germline (reference sequence). V was clipped by 3 bases and J by 5 bases, with 11 bases between them. The CDR3 sequence is 13 residues long. This chain's CDR3 is CASSFLAFDEQYF. Written as DNA, the CDR3 is TGTGCCAGCAGCTTTCTAGCGTTCGACGAGCAGTACTTC.

V gene TRBV12-3 or TRBV12-4 combines with J gene TRBJ1-1; 7 bases are shared with TRBD1. This CDR3 is built from 13 residues. Germline trimming cut 6 bases from V and 1 base from J; bases unmatched to any gene: 2. CDR3 loop: CASRRQGNTEAFF. The CDR3 DNA reads as TGTGCCAGCAGGAGACAGGGGAACACTGAAGCTTTCTTT.

V is TRBV2 and J is TRBJ1-4; D is unresolved. The V end lost 6 bases, the J end lost 7 bases, and 15 bases lay between the germline ends. Germline V gives CDR1 SNHLY, CDR2 FYNNEI. This CDR3 has 14 residues. This chain's CDR3 is CASRIKGLGEKLFF. CDR3 DNA sequence: TGTGCCAGCAGGATAAAGGGATTAGGTGAAAAACTGTTTTTT.

This chain uses TRBV2 with TRBJ1-1; TRBD1 agrees at 8 bases. The CDR3 is 11 amino acids. Trimming cost V 6 bases and J 7 bases; bases outside gene matches: 1. CDR1 SNHLY and CDR2 FYNNEI come from the germline V gene. The CDR3 loop is CASRGQGEAFF. Here the CDR3 DNA reads TGTGCCAGCAGAGGACAGGGTGAAGCTTTCTTT. Combining the CDR3 with reference TRBV2 and TRBJ1-1 gives the whole variable domain EPEVTQTPSHQVTQMGQEVILRCVPISNHLYFYWYRQILGQKVEFLVSFYNNEISEKSEIFDDQFSVERPDGSNFTLKIRSTKLEDSAMYFCASRGQGEAFFGQGTRLTVV.

The chain couples TRBV18 to TRBJ1-2, with D unclear. The CDR3 totals 13 residues. V was cut by 2 bases and J by 7 bases, with 11 bases left in between. Germline values: CDR1 KGHSH, CDR2 LQKENI. The CDR3 region is CASSPGLDRGYTF. In nucleotides, the CDR3 is TGTGCCAGCTCACCAGGATTAGATCGTGGCTACACCTTC.

This chain uses TRBV5-5 with TRBJ2-3; 12 positions agree with TRBD2. This CDR3 region has 17 residues. The germline V gene has CDR1 SGHKS and CDR2 YYEKEE (reference sequence). V trimming: 1 base; J trimming: 5 bases; junction bases outside the gene matches: 8. The CDR3 loop reads CASSLWALAGGRDTQYF. CDR3 bases: TGTGCCAGCAGCTTGTGGGCGCTAGCGGGGGGGAGAGATACGCAGTATTTT.

The rearrangement joins TRBV19 to TRBJ1-4, with D uncertain. This CDR3 has 15 residues. Germline V lookup: CDR1 LNHDA, CDR2 SQIVND (reference sequence). Trimming removed 3 bases at V and 8 bases at J, with 16 bases between. The CDR3 is CASSIEGAGGEKLFF. The CDR3 region has the DNA TGTGCCAGTAGTATTGAAGGTGCAGGAGGAGAAAAACTGTTTTTT.